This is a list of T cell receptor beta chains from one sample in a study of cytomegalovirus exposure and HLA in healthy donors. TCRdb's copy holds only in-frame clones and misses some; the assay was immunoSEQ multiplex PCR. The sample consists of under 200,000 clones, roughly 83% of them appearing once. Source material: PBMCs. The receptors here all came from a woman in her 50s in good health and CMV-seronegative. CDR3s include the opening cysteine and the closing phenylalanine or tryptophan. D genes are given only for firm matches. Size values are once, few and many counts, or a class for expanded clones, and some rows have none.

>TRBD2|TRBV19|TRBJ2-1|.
CASSILGGDNEQFF
TGTGCCAGTAGTATTTTGGGGGGGGACAATGAGCAGTTCTTC
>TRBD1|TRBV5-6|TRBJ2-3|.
CASSSYLLRDRDRDTQYF
TGTGCCAGCAGCTCCTACCTTCTCCGGGACAGGGACCGAGATACGCAGTATTTT
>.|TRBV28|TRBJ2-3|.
CASSLSGLSTDTQYF
TGTGCCAGCAGTTTGTCGGGACTCAGCACAGATACGCAGTATTTT
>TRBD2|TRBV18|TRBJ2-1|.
CASSPTSGGWDEQFF
TGTGCCAGCTCACCTACTAGCGGGGGCTGGGATGAGCAGTTCTTC
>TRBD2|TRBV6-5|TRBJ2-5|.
CASSYLVAGSQETQYF
TGTGCCAGCAGTTACCTAGTAGCGGGATCCCAAGAGACCCAGTACTTC
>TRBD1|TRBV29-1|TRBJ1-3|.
CSATTGGSSGNTIYF
TGCAGCGCTACGACAGGGGGCTCCTCTGGAAACACCATATATTTT
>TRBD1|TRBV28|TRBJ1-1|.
CASRGQGTEAFF
TGTGCCAGCAGGGGACAGGGCACTGAAGCTTTCTTT
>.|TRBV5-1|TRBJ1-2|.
CASSPGGGNPLKGYTF
TGCGCCAGCAGCCCGGGGGGGGGCAACCCTCTTAAAGGCTACACCTTC
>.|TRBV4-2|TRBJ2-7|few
CASSPNFQQGLQQYF
TGTGCCAGCAGCCCTAACTTCCAACAGGGTCTACAGCAGTACTTC
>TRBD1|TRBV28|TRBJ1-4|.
CASSPPGQGAALGKLFF
TGTGCCAGCAGCCCACCAGGACAGGGGGCGGCCCTGGGAAAACTGTTTTTT
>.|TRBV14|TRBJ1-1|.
CASSPFAALVEAFF
TGTGCCAGCAGCCCCTTCGCGGCCCTGGTGGAAGCTTTCTTT
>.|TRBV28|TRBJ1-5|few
CASSSSPGGQPQHF
.
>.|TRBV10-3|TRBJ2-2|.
CAIRQSSNTGELFF
TGTGCCATCCGACAGTCTTCGAACACCGGGGAGCTGTTTTTT
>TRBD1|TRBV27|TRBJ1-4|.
CASRGTGALKGEKLFF
TGTGCCAGCCGGGGGACAGGGGCCTTAAAGGGTGAAAAACTGTTTTTT
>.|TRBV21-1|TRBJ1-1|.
CASSNRLVAAKLGKNTGAFF
TGTGCCAGCAGCAATCGGCTTGTGGCAGCCAAGTTGGGCAAGAACACTGGAGCTTTCTTT
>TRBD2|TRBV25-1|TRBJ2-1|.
CASSEWLAGNDNEQFF
TGTGCCAGCAGTGAATGGCTAGCGGGGAACGACAATGAGCAGTTCTTC
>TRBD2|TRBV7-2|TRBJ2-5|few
CASSLAVAGGWETQYF
TGTGCCAGCAGCTTAGCTGTAGCGGGGGGGTGGGAGACCCAGTACTTC
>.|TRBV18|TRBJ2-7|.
CASSPPSRSYEQYF
TGTGCCAGCTCACCTCCCTCGAGGTCCTACGAGCAGTACTTC
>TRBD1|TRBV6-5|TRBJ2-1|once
CASRTGIDEQFF
TGTGCCAGCAGGACAGGGATCGATGAGCAGTTCTTC
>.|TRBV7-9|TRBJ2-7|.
CSSSWGNEQYF
TGTTCCAGCAGCTGGGGCAACGAGCAGTACTTC
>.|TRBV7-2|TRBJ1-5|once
CASSLDGGAREPQHF
TGTGCCAGCAGCTTAGACGGCGGGGCAAGGGAGCCCCAGCATTTT
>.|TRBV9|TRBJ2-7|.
CASSVDGSSYEQYF
TGTGCCAGCAGCGTAGACGGGTCCTCCTACGAGCAGTACTTC
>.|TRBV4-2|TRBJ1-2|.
CASSQEGQGNYGYTF
TGTGCCAGCAGCCAAGAGGGCCAGGGCAACTATGGCTACACCTTC
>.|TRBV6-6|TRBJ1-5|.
CASSYPPEGTLWPQHF
TGTGCCAGCAGTTATCCTCCAGAGGGAACCTTATGGCCCCAGCATTTT
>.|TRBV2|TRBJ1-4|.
CASRSRVSSGEKLFF
TGTGCCAGCAGGAGCAGGGTTTCTTCGGGTGAAAAACTGTTTTTT
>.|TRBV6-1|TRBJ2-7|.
CACAPKAYEQYF
TGTGCCTGTGCACCGAAAGCTTACGAGCAGTACTTC
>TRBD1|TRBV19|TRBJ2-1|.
CASSNFPRTGSSNNEQFF
TGTGCCAGTAGTAATTTCCCACGGACAGGGTCATCCAACAATGAGCAGTTCTTC
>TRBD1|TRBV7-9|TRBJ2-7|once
CSSSSDAETGFPHEQYF
TGTTCCAGCAGCTCAGACGCCGAGACAGGGTTTCCCCACGAGCAGTACTTC
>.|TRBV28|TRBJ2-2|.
CASTRPPWGTWTPAENTGELFF
TGTGCCAGCACCCGCCCTCCCTGGGGGACATGGACACCGGCGGAGAACACCGGGGAGCTGTTTTTT
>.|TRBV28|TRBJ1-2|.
CASSSSGGDYYGYTF
TGTGCCAGCAGTTCGTCCGGGGGGGACTACTATGGCTACACCTTC
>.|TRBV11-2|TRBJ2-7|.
CASSLVGSYEQYF
TGTGCCAGCAGCTTAGTCGGGTCCTACGAGCAGTACTTC
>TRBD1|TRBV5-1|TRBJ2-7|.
CASSFATGGGEQYF
TGCGCCAGCAGCTTCGCGACAGGGGGAGGGGAGCAGTACTTC
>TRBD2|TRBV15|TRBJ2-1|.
CATSRDSAGVDNEQFF
TGTGCCACCAGCAGAGATTCGGCGGGAGTGGACAATGAGCAGTTCTTC
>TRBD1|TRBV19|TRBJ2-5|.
CASSDRGETQYF
TGTGCCAGTTCCGACAGGGGAGAGACCCAGTACTTC
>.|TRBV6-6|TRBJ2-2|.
CASSELGELFF
TGTGCCAGCAGTGAACTCGGGGAGCTGTTTTTT
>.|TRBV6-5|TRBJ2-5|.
CASSYSEVSQETQYF
TGTGCCAGCAGTTACTCGGAGGTATCCCAAGAGACCCAGTACTTC
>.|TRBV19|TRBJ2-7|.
CASSIEAGSYEQYF
TGTGCCAGTAGTATAGAGGCGGGTTCCTACGAGCAGTACTTC
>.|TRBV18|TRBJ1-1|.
CASSPTGNTEAFF
TGTGCCAGCTCACCGACAGGGAACACTGAAGCTTTCTTT
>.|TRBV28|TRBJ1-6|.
CASRGPRGTSSYNSPLHF
TGTGCCAGCCGGGGACCTAGGGGGACAAGCTCCTATAATTCACCCCTCCACTTT
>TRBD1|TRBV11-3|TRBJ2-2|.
CASSSTTGAVTGELFF
TGTGCCAGCAGCTCCACGACAGGGGCAGTCACCGGGGAGCTGTTTTTT
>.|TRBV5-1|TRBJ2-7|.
CASSLVAGALEQYF
TGCGCCAGCAGCTTGGTTGCGGGGGCCCTGGAGCAGTACTTC
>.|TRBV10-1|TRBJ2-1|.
CASSFDLYNEQFF
TGCGCCAGCAGCTTCGACTTGTACAATGAGCAGTTCTTC
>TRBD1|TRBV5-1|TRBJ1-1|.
CASSPLTGGLNTEAFF
TGCGCCAGCAGCCCGCTGACAGGGGGTTTGAACACTGAAGCTTTCTTT
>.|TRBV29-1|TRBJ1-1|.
CSVAPTGYTEAFF
TGCAGCGTTGCGCCTACAGGGTACACTGAAGCTTTCTTT
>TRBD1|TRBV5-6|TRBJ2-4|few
CASSLGTGGNIQYF
TGTGCCAGCAGCTTGGGAACAGGGGGCAACATTCAGTACTTC
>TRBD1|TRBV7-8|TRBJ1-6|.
CASSLVQGARNSPLHF
TGTGCCAGCAGCTTAGTACAGGGGGCTCGGAATTCACCCCTCCACTTT
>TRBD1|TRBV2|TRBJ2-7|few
CASHGQGQSYEQYF
TGTGCCAGCCACGGGCAGGGACAGTCCTACGAGCAGTACTTC
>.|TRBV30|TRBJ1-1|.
CAWTGGGTEAFF
TGTGCCTGGACCGGGGGAGGCACTGAAGCTTTCTTT
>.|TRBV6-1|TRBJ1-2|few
CASSEVITDRLYGYTF
TGTGCCAGCAGTGAAGTTATTACGGACAGACTCTATGGCTACACCTTC
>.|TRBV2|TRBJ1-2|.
CASSERHGDNYYGYTF
TGTGCCAGCAGTGAAAGGCACGGCGACAATTACTATGGCTACACCTTC
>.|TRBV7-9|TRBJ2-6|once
CSSSSPNNGLTGANVLTF
TGTTCCAGCAGCTCCCCCAACAATGGCCTCACTGGGGCCAACGTCCTGACTTTC
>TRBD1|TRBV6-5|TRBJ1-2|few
CASSYLDTGGSGYTF
TGTGCCAGCAGTTATCTGGACACAGGGGGCTCTGGCTACACCTTC
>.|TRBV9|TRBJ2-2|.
CASAKASSVNTGELFF
TGTGCCAGCGCGAAAGCCTCCAGCGTGAACACCGGGGAGCTGTTTTTT
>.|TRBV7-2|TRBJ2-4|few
CASRPSRGRLNIQYF
TGTGCCAGCCGGCCGAGCAGGGGGAGGTTGAACATTCAGTACTTC